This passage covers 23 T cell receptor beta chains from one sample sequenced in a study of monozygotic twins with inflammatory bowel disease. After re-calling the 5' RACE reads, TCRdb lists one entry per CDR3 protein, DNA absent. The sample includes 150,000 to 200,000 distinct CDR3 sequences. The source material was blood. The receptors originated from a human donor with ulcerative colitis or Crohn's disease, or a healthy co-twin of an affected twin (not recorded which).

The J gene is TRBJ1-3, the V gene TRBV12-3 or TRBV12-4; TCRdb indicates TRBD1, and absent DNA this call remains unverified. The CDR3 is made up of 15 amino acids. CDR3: CASSRQVNSGNTIYF.

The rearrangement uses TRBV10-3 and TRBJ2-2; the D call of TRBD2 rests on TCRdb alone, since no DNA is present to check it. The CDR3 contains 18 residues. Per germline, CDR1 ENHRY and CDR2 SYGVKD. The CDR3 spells CAISPLSPPSSWAGELFF.

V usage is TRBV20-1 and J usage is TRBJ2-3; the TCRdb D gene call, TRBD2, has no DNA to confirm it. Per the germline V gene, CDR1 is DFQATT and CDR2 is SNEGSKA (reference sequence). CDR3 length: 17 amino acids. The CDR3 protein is CSARDWVNSGTTDTQYF.

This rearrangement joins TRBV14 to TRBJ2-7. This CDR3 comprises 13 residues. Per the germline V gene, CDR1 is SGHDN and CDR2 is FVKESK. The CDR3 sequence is CASSPSGSYEQYF.

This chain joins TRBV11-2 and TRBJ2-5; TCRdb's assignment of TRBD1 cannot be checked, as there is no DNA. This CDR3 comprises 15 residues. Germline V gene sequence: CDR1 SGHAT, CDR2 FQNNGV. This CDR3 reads CASSFDRGWRETQYF.

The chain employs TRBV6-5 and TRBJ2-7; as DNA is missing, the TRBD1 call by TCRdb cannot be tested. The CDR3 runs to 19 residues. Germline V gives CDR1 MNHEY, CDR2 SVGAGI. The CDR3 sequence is CASSYSILAGQGFPYEQYF.

The CDR3 loop reads CASSQFAAGNTGELFF. The rearrangement uses TRBV5-5 and TRBJ2-2. Looked up from germline, CDR1 is SGHKS and CDR2 is YYEKEE (reference sequence). The CDR3 has 16 amino acids. Variable domain in full (rest from reference TRBV5-5 and TRBJ2-2): DAGVTQSPTHLIKTRGQQVTLRCSPISGHKSVSWYQQVLGQGPQFIFQYYEKEERGRGNFPDRFSARQFPNYSSELNVNALLLGDSALYLCASSQFAAGNTGELFFGEGSRLTVL.

CDR3 residues: CASSWTATTSYNEQFF. The chain is built from TRBV12-3 or TRBV12-4 and TRBJ2-1; TCRdb's D gene call, TRBD1, goes unchecked for lack of DNA. The CDR3 loop spans 16 amino acids.

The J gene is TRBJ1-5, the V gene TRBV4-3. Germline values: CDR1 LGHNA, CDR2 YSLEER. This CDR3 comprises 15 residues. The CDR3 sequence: CASSLGVSANQPQHF.

This CDR3 reads CASSLRDRRRDTQYF. The chain has TRBV5-1 and TRBJ2-3; TCRdb's D call, TRBD1, is unchecked because there is no DNA. Germline CDR1 is SGHRS and CDR2 is YFSETQ. The CDR3 contains 15 residues.

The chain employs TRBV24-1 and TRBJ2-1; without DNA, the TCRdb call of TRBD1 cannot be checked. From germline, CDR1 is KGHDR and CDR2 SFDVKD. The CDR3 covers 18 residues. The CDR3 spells CATSDLEGDRGYYNEQFF.

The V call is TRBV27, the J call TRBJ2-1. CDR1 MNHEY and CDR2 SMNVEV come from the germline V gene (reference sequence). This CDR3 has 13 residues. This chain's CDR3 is CASIVMGSGEQFF.

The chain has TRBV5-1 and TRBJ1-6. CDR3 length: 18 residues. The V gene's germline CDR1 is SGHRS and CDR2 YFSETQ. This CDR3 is CASSLRRTVSSYNSPLHF.

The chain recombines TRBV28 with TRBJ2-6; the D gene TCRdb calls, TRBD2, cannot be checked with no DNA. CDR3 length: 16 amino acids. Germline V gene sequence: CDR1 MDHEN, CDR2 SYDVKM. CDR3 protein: CASSSGSNSGANVLTF.

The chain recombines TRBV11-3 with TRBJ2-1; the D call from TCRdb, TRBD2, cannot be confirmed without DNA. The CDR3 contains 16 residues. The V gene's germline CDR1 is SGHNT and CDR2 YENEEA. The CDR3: CASSSTSGRASDEQFF.

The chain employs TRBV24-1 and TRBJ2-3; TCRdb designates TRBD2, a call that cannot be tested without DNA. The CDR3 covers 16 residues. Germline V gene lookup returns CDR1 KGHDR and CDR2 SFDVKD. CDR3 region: CATSDTSGVRTDTQYF.

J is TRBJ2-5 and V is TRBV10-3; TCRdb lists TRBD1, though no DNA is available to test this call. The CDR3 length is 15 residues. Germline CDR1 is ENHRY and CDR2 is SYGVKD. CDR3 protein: CAISESRQGGETQYF.

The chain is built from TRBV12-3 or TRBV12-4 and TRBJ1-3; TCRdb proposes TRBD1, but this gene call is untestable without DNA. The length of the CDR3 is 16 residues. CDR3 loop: CASHQRGGSSGNTIYF.

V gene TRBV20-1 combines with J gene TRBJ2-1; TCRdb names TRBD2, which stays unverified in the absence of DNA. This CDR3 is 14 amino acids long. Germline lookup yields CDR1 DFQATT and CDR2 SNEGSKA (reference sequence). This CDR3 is CSASPAGAYNEQFF.

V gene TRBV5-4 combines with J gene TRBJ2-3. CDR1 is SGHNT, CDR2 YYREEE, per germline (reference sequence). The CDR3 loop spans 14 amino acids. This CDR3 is CASSRGSGTDTQYF. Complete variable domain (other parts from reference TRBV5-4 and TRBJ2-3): ETGVTQSPTHLIKTRGQQVTLRCSSQSGHNTVSWYQQALGQGPQFIFQYYREEENGRGNFPPRFSGLQFPNYSSELNVNALELDDSALYLCASSRGSGTDTQYFGPGTRLTVL.

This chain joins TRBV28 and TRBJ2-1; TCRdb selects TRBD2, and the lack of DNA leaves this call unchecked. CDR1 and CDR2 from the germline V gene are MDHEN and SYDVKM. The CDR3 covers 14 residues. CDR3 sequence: CASSPHIAGGQKFF.

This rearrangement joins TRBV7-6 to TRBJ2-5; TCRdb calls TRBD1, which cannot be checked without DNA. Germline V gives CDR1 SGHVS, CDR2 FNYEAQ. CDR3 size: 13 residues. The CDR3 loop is CASEGDSQETQYF.

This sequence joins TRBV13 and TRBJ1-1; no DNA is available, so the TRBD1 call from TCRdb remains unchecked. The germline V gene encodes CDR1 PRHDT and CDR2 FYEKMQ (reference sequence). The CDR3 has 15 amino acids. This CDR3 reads CASSSRDRGRGLPIF.